This T cell receptor beta chain was identified in a study of OX40 agonist ivuxolimab in advanced cancers. Study as a whole: Patients were dosed intravenously with ivuxolimab at 0.01 to 10 mg/kg every 2 weeks.

Study results and limitations: By week 6 at 0.1 to 3.0 mg/kg, blood CD4+ and CD8+ T cells had expanded clonally. Averaged across samples, CD8+ T cells carried more expanded clones than CD4+ did.

The method was immunoSEQ multiplex PCR; TCRdb's version includes in-frame clones alone and lacks a portion of them. The sample has tens of thousands of clones; nearly 85% are singletons. This clone was detected a few times. The target antigen is unknown. CDR3 length: 13 residues. Trimming removed 2 bases from V and 5 bases from J, with 6 bases in between. In germline, CDR1 is MRHNA, CDR2 SNTAGT. The chain employs TRBV6-4 and TRBJ2-2; the D gene is possibly TRBD1 (6 bases). The sample was CD4+ or CD8+ T cells sorted from blood, taken in a trial of the OX40 agonist ivuxolimab. The sequence was obtained from an adult with an advanced solid tumor such as melanoma, head and neck, liver or kidney cancer. The CDR3 nucleotides are TGTGCCAGCAGTGACAGGGGGACCGGGGAGCTGTTTTTT. Amino acids: CASSDRGTGELFF.